This T cell receptor (beta chain) appears in the sequencing data of a study of blood T cell repertoires in COVID-19 (TCRdb year 2020). About the investigation overall: Samples from collaborators originated in the United States, Italy and Spain and spanned both the acute and convalescent phases of COVID-19. Subjects who had been exposed to COVID-19, were actively infected with it, or had recovered from it provided the deeply sampled blood TCRbeta repertoires that made up the dataset. The samples were drawn from the first 160 participants of the ongoing ImmuneRACE study and from over a thousand subjects provided by 6 global collaborators. A freely available public database, intended as a resource for researchers studying the immune response to SARS-CoV-2, is where the repertoires were released. Where available, HLA class I and class II types were obtained from metadata supplied by the sample provider rather than from assay-based typing. Nearly every sample came with metadata listing a de-identified subject ID, COVID-19 status, age in years and sex. The prospective study material was composed of cDNA or gDNA derived from T cells, B-cell-depleted T cells, or PBMCs.

Turning to this clone: Its recognized antigen is unknown. No per-base quality is available; no much larger clone lies one base away.

Each collaborating institution followed its own protocols to collect whole blood in K2EDTA tubes. For TCRbeta analysis, collaborators shipped samples as frozen whole blood, isolated PBMCs, or DNA extracted from either of those sample types. Results and caveats for the whole study, not just this receptor: The quantity of clinical and demographic metadata differed by source and by participant and was supplied without curation.

The immunoSEQ Assay, a bias-controlled multiplex PCR, was used to amplify TCRbeta CDR3 regions from genomic DNA. In the original analysis: The number of nucleated cells in each sample was estimated from the amplification of reference gene primers within the assay. To quantify the absolute abundance of each unique TCRbeta CDR3 rearrangement, sequence reads were collapsed and filtered. For each sample, productive Simpson clonality was calculated as the square root of Simpson's diversity index across productive rearrangements. Not all clones reach the TCRdb copy of this immuneACCESS table, which keeps in-frame sequences only. Checked studies attribute under half of the gap to unresolved V genes and leave the rest unexplained. The DNA was the basis for D and trimming; V, J and clone size are from that table. This sample comprises about 140,000 clones, 70% to 85% of them detected only once. The ten top clones hold roughly 8.6% of the sample.

Measured from the cysteine to the phenylalanine, the CDR3 is 13 residues long. Of the read, only the CDR3 DNA is kept; its 39 bases are in frame from base 1. Via the germline V gene, CDR1 is MNHEY and CDR2 SVGAGI. Cut back by 7 bases and 7 bases, the V and J ends lie 16 bases apart. The sequence joins TRBV6-5 to TRBJ1-1; TRBD1 is a possible D gene, resting on 5 matching bases. This TCR derives from a woman older than 75 in a cohort sampled during active or convalescent COVID-19. Sequencing was carried out using peripheral blood. The nucleotides read TGTGCCAGCAAGAAAGGGGCGTCTTTTGAAGCTTTCTTT. It specifies CASKKGASFEAFF.